This record concerns one T cell receptor beta chain sequence. The antigen remains undetermined. A much larger clone sits a single nucleotide away, making a read error possible. This specimen comes from a study of neurological immune-mediated disorders. Study results and caveats: Phylogenetic grouping placed 18 of 34 multiple sclerosis patients' repertoires in one related-CDR3 cluster, a possible signature. Among expanded clones, no CDR3 amino acid sequences were shared across subjects, a pattern suggesting private repertoires in all groups.

The authors produced cDNA by 5'RACE using 10-nucleotide random UMIs. From the 5' RACE reads, TCRdb called clonotypes with MiXCR, one entry per CDR3 protein. The data contain 75,000 to 80,000 distinct CDR3 sequences, just over 5% of them singletons. Trimming removed 7 bases from V and 2 bases from J, with 15 bases in between. The CDR3 is made up of 14 amino acids. Germline V gene data show CDR1 as SGHVS and CDR2 as FQNEAQ. Libraries used 2 million unsorted PBMCs kept frozen in RNAlater. This receptor was taken from a woman in her 30s with multiple sclerosis. Sequencing used PBMCs. This chain links TRBV7-8 with TRBJ2-7, with D maybe TRBD1 (6 bases). CDR3 coding DNA: TGTGCCAGCAACCCCCGTAGGACAGCCTACGAGCAGTACTTC. Translated, it gives CASNPRRTAYEQYF. Using reference TRBV7-8 and TRBJ2-7 for the parts outside the CDR3, the full variable domain is GAGVSQSPRYKVAKRGQDVALRCDPISGHVSLFWYQQALGQGPEFLTYFQNEAQLDKSGLPSDRFFAERPEGSVSTLKIQRTQQEDSAVYLCASNPRRTAYEQYFGPGTRLTVT.